The TCR beta chain under discussion was sequenced for a study of T cell clones after liver transplantation. For the study at large: Post-transplant blood was tracked for graft-donor-reactive T cell clones identified in a pre-transplant mixed lymphocyte reaction. Study-level findings and limits: Circulating graft-donor-reactive CD4 TCRbeta sequences fell significantly post-transplant in 5 of 8 subjects.

CDR1 and CDR2 from the germline V gene are MDHEN and SYDVKM. The CDR3 loop spans 16 amino acids. V was shortened by 1 base and J by 3 bases, with 10 bases between the two germline ends. Repertoires were generated with immunoSEQ multiplex PCR, while TCRdb's copy carries only in-frame clones and drops some. The data hold about 9,200 clones, with 70% to 80% observed a single time. About this clone itself: Its matching antigen is unknown.

The material was CD8+ T cells from blood, obtained at the 22-month timepoint. The receptor comes from a human patient who received a liver transplant. Some T cells could come from the graft donor. The genes are TRBV28 and TRBJ1-6; D is unclear. For the CDR3, the DNA is TGTGCCAGCAGTTTATCTTCCGACTACTATAATTCACCCCTCCACTTT. Encoded protein: CASSLSSDYYNSPLHF.